This TCR beta chain is drawn from a study of identical twins. Notes on the study in general: The more abundant beta clonotypes in cord blood had fewer insertions, and memory repertoires did not show this.

Regarding this clonotype: Its antigen is unidentified.

This CDR3 spans 14 amino acids. Trimming took 5 bases from V and 2 from J, leaving 11 bases between them. CDR1 SEHNR and CDR2 FQNEAQ come from the germline V gene (reference sequence). A universal primer binding site was introduced by template switching. The final cDNA contained unique molecular identifiers. One entry per CDR3 protein results from TCRdb running MiXCR on the 5' RACE reads. The sample carries hundreds of thousands of distinct CDR3 sequences, around 20% recorded once. This same sample was also part of a study on T cells expressing NK-cell markers. According to that study: Among eight sequenced donors, seven carried HCMV seropositivity while one was seronegative.

The chain has TRBV7-9 and TRBJ2-3; D gene ambiguous. The TCR comes from a young woman in good health. The sequencing input was PBMCs. CDR3 amino acids: CASSPDGYTDTQYF. In nucleotides, the CDR3 is TGTGCCAGCAGCCCCGACGGCTACACAGATACGCAGTATTTT.